The 28 T cell receptor beta chains reported below all come from one sample, sequenced in a study of CD8+ T cells in alopecia areata. cDNA prepared by RNA extraction and subsequent reverse transcription served as the template for sequencing. Produced via immunoSEQ multiplex PCR; TCRdb's table is partial and in-frame only. The sample records about 13,000 clones, 68% being singletons. Stated treatment: oral pan-JAK inhibitor, 5-10 mg twice daily. Researchers took lesional scalp punch biopsies and peripheral blood from people who were alopecia areata patients. The specimen comprised skin, sampled at week 4, from a patient treated with tofacitinib. The receptors here all came from a human donor with alopecia areata.

The chain has TRBV19 and TRBJ2-2; D unresolved. V shed 4 bases and J shed 7 bases, with 10 bases lying between them. CDR1 and CDR2 from the germline V gene are LNHDA and SQIVND (reference sequence). This CDR3 comprises 13 residues. The CDR3 DNA sequence: TGTGCCAGTAGTACCGGAAGCAACGGGGAGCTGTTTTTT. Amino acid sequence: CASSTGSNGELFF.

This chain connects TRBV6-1 to TRBJ1-2; tentative D call: TRBD1 (6 bases). Trimming stripped 8 bases from V and 4 bases from J, with 20 bases between. Germline CDR1 MNHNS, CDR2 SASEGT. CDR3 length: 15 amino acids. The CDR3 region is CASLNPLRGAYGYTF. CDR3 nucleotides: TGTGCCAGCCTGAACCCCTTAAGGGGGGCCTATGGCTACACCTTC.

CDR3 loop: CASSTSEGGEAFF. In DNA, the CDR3 is TGTGCCAGCAGCACTTCCGAAGGGGGTGAAGCTTTCTTT. V and J are TRBV6-5 and TRBJ1-1, with D tentatively TRBD1 (6 bases). CDR3 length: 13 residues. V was clipped by 6 bases and J by 7 bases, with 15 bases between them. Germline CDR1 is MNHEY and CDR2 is SVGAGI.

This chain uses TRBV29-1 with TRBJ2-3; 9 bases align to TRBD1. Germline assignment: CDR1 SQVTM and CDR2 ANQGSEA. V shed 5 bases, J shed 4 bases, and the junction held 1 base outside the gene matches. The CDR3 loop spans 12 amino acids. The CDR3 DNA sequence: TGCAGCGTTAGGACAGGGGCAGATACGCAGTATTTT. Translated: CSVRTGADTQYF.

The count of this clone is one. The V call is TRBV6-5, the J call TRBJ1-1, with 7 bases that match TRBD1. Losses at the gene ends were 2 bases for V and 1 base for J; bases not matched to a gene: 1. This CDR3 contains 14 residues. CDR1 and CDR2 from the germline V gene are MNHEY and SVGAGI. The CDR3 nucleotides are TGTGCCAGCAGTTACGGACAGGCGAACACTGAAGCTTTCTTT. Translated: CASSYGQANTEAFF.

The chain employs TRBV6-5 and TRBJ2-7; the match to TRBD1 covers 9 bases. This CDR3 has 15 amino acids. Germline V CDR1 and CDR2: MNHEY, SVGAGI. V was clipped by 5 bases and J by 0 bases; unmatched bases: 5. The CDR3 loop is CASSLGQGSSYEQYF. The CDR3 DNA reads as TGTGCCAGCAGTCTCGGACAGGGGAGCTCCTACGAGCAGTACTTC.

Concerning this clone itself: One end of the junction is discordant with germline, which a read error may explain. This rearrangement joins TRBV7-7 to TRBJ2-2, with D perhaps being TRBD1 or TRBD2 (7 bases each). CDR1 is SSHAT and CDR2 is FNYEAQ in the germline V gene (reference sequence). CDR3 length equals 17 residues. The DNA for the CDR3 is TGTGCTAGCAGCACTCGACCAGGGGGGGCGAACACCGGGGAGCTGTTTTTT. It codes for CASSTRPGGANTGELFF.

The chain joins TRBV5-6 to TRBJ1-1; 8 bases agree with TRBD1. This CDR3 is built from 17 residues. The V and J ends lost 0 bases and 0 bases, in that order; junction bases with no gene match: 7. Germline CDR1 is SGHDT and CDR2 is YYEEEE. The CDR3, as DNA: TGTGCCAGCAGCTTGGGGGGCACAGGGGGGATGAACACTGAAGCTTTCTTT. Protein sequence: CASSLGGTGGMNTEAFF.

The chain uses TRBV20-1 and TRBJ1-1; D unresolved. Trimming removed 6 bases from V and 4 bases from J, with 9 bases in between. Germline V CDR1 and CDR2: DFQATT, SNEGSKA (reference sequence). The CDR3 is made up of 11 amino acids. This CDR3 reads CSANPGTEAFF. The CDR3 DNA sequence: TGCAGTGCGAACCCTGGCACTGAAGCTTTCTTT.

As DNA, the CDR3 is TGTGCCAGCAGCCTGGGGAGGCAGGAGTTTTATGGCTACACCTTC. Protein sequence: CASSLGRQEFYGYTF. The rearrangement links TRBV5-5 to TRBJ1-2; D gene unclear. This CDR3 has 15 amino acids. Looked up from germline, CDR1 is SGHKS and CDR2 is YYEKEE (reference sequence). V was clipped by 4 bases and J by 5 bases, with 18 bases between them.

The chain carries TRBV21-1 and TRBJ2-7; the table names TRBD1, a call not compared with the DNA. TRBV21-1 constitutes a pseudogene. CDR3 length: 16 residues. CDR3 in amino acids: CASSKESGGWTYEQYF. DNA for the CDR3: TGTGCCAGCAGCAAAGAATCAGGGGGTTGGACCTACGAGCAGTACTTC.

This sequence joins TRBV14 and TRBJ2-3, with D maybe TRBD2 (5 bases). The germline V gene encodes CDR1 SGHDN and CDR2 FVKESK. This CDR3 spans 14 amino acids. Trimming shortened V by 5 bases and J by 1 base, and 10 bases separated the two germline ends. The CDR3 DNA reads TGTGCCAGCAGCAGGACTCTCCGCACAGATACGCAGTATTTT. Translation gives CASSRTLRTDTQYF.

V and J are TRBV19 and TRBJ1-2; D gene uncertain. Deletions cut 3 bases from V and 8 bases from J, with 10 bases between. CDR3 length equals 12 residues. Germline assignment: CDR1 LNHDA and CDR2 SQIVND (reference sequence). The DNA for the CDR3 is TGTGCCAGTAGTATCGGCCGTGGCGGCTACACCTTC. This encodes CASSIGRGGYTF. Full variable domain (outside the CDR3, taken from reference TRBV19 and TRBJ1-2): DGGITQSPKYLFRKEGQNVTLSCEQNLNHDAMYWYRQDPGQGLRLIYYSQIVNDFQKGDIAEGYSVSREKKESFPLTVTSAQKNPTAFYLCASSIGRGGYTFGSGTRLTVV.

This clone came up a few times. J is TRBJ2-1 and V is TRBV10-3; D unclear. The germline V and J ends were trimmed by 8 bases and 2 bases, with 7 bases remaining between them. The germline V gene has CDR1 ENHRY and CDR2 SYGVKD. The CDR3 is 12 amino acids. CDR3 DNA: TGTGCCATCCTGGGGACCTACAATGAGCAGTTCTTC. Translation gives CAILGTYNEQFF.

The chain combines TRBV5-1 with TRBJ1-2, with D perhaps TRBD1 (5 bases). Trimming pared 1 base from V and 6 bases from J, leaving 16 bases between. The CDR3 is made up of 15 amino acids. Looked up from germline, CDR1 is SGHRS and CDR2 is YFSETQ. CDR3 in amino acids: CASSLIGGASDGYTF. The CDR3 DNA reads TGCGCCAGCAGCTTGATCGGTGGGGCTTCCGATGGCTACACCTTC.

The chain uses TRBV4-2 and TRBJ2-1; TRBD2 matches at 10 bases. Germline values: CDR1 LGHNA, CDR2 YNFKEQ. Trimming at V came to 5 bases and at J to 2 bases, leaving 6 bases not matched to a gene. The CDR3 totals 16 residues. The DNA of the CDR3 is TGTGCCAGCAGCGAAAGTCTAGCGGGGGCCTACAATGAGCAGTTCTTC. Translated: CASSESLAGAYNEQFF.

This chain links TRBV7-2 with TRBJ1-6; no clear D. CDR3 size: 12 residues. Germline-derived CDR1 and CDR2 are SGHTA and FQGNSA. V dropped 5 bases and J dropped 11 bases, with 10 bases sitting between them. The CDR3 reads CASSLYGAPLHF. The CDR3 nucleotides read TGTGCCAGCAGCCTATATGGGGCACCCCTCCACTTT. Drawing the rest from reference TRBV7-2 and TRBJ1-6, the complete variable domain is GAGVSQSPSNKVTEKGKDVELRCDPISGHTALYWYRQSLGQGLEFLIYFQGNSAPDKSGLPSDRFSAERTGGSVSTLTIQRTQQEDSAVYLCASSLYGAPLHFGNGTRLTVT.

V is TRBV10-3 and J is TRBJ2-1; 12 nucleotides agree with TRBD2. The CDR3 is made up of 16 amino acids. V was clipped by 9 bases and J by 8 bases; unmatched bases: 14. Per germline, CDR1 ENHRY and CDR2 SYGVKD. In DNA, the CDR3 is TGTGCCATGGGTGGCCCTCTAGCGGGGGGGCCCGATGAGCAGTTCTTC. The encoded protein is CAMGGPLAGGPDEQFF.

The chain couples TRBV19 to TRBJ1-1, with D unresolved. Trimming cost V 4 bases and J 4 bases, with 10 bases left between them. In germline, CDR1 is LNHDA, CDR2 SQIVND (reference sequence). The CDR3 loop spans 13 amino acids. The CDR3 nucleotides read TGTGCCAGTAGTACGTCCTGGGGCACTGAAGCTTTCTTT. Encoded protein: CASSTSWGTEAFF.

The CDR3 loop is CASSPPAGSTEAFF. CDR3 sequence (DNA): TGTGCCAGCTCACCACCGGCGGGAAGTACTGAAGCTTTCTTT. The chain has TRBV18 and TRBJ1-1; D remains unclear. This CDR3 is 14 amino acids long. V lost 0 bases, J lost 5 bases, and 10 bases lay in between. Germline V gene sequence: CDR1 KGHSH, CDR2 LQKENI.

This sequence joins TRBV29-1 and TRBJ2-7; possibly TRBD1 for D (5 bases). The CDR3 consists of 12 residues. Trimming pared 7 bases from V and 5 bases from J, leaving 15 bases between. In germline, CDR1 is SQVTM, CDR2 ANQGSEA. CDR3: CSGWMGPHEQYF. The CDR3 DNA is TGCAGCGGGTGGATGGGGCCCCACGAGCAGTACTTC.

The chain has TRBV4-1 and TRBJ2-5; D might be TRBD1 (5 bases). From germline, CDR1 is MGHRA and CDR2 YSYEKL. There are 15 residues in the CDR3. The V end was cut by 0 bases, the J end by 3 bases, with 11 bases between. The CDR3 nucleotides are TGCGCCAGCAGCCAAGAGACAGTCTGGGAAGAGACCCAGTACTTC. The encoded protein is CASSQETVWEETQYF.

This clone turned up a few times. This CDR3 reads CASSLRDTQYF. CDR3 in DNA: TGTGCCAGCAGTTTAAGAGATACGCAGTATTTT. The genes are TRBV27 and TRBJ2-3; D is unclear. V lost 2 bases and J 5 bases, leaving 2 bases between the germline ends. Germline-derived CDR1 and CDR2 are MNHEY and SMNVEV (reference sequence). The CDR3 loop spans 11 amino acids.

On this clone itself: The sample contains more than one DNA sequence encoding this CDR3. CDR3 sequence: CASSLGQGAAYEQYF. The DNA of the CDR3 is TGTGCCAGCAGCTTGGGACAGGGGGCTGCCTACGAGCAGTACTTC. The rearrangement uses TRBV7-2 and TRBJ2-7; TRBD1 matches at 12 bases. Germline CDR1 reads SGHTA; CDR2 reads FQGNSA. V was clipped by 3 bases and J by 2 bases; unmatched bases: 2. The CDR3 has 15 residues.

The genes are TRBV25-1 and TRBJ2-7; D remains ambiguous. V was trimmed by 3 bases and J by 2 bases, leaving 11 bases between them. The CDR3 loop spans 14 amino acids. In germline, CDR1 is MGHDK, CDR2 SYGVNS. CDR3 nucleotide sequence: TGTGCCAGCAGTGAGCCTGATTCCGCCTACGAGCAGTACTTC. It specifies CASSEPDSAYEQYF.

In this sample, this clone turned up a few times. The rearrangement uses TRBV6-5 and TRBJ1-1; maybe TRBD1 (5 bases). This CDR3 is 15 amino acids long. Trimming took 4 bases from V and 5 from J, leaving 17 bases between them. Germline V CDR1 and CDR2: MNHEY, SVGAGI. CDR3 loop: CASSWGDLLETEAFF. The DNA of the CDR3 is TGTGCCAGCAGTTGGGGGGACCTTTTGGAAACTGAAGCTTTCTTT.

The rearrangement joins TRBV4-3 to TRBJ1-1; no reliable D call. V gave up 0 bases and J gave up 5 bases, with 10 bases separating them. This CDR3 comprises 14 residues. In germline, CDR1 is LGHNA, CDR2 YSLEER. CDR3 DNA: TGCGCCAGCAGCCAAGATGGAAGAGGAACTGAAGCTTTCTTT. Protein product: CASSQDGRGTEAFF.

This clone was found once. This chain uses TRBV5-1 with TRBJ2-5; 7 nucleotides agree with TRBD2. The J call may be mistaken, given a closer DNA end match to TRBJ2-7. Germline CDR1 SGHRS, CDR2 YFSETQ. There are 13 residues in the CDR3. CDR3 loop: CASSPSPGGEQYF. CDR3 DNA sequence: TGCGCCAGCAGCCCAAGCCCGGGGGGCGAGCAGTACTTC.